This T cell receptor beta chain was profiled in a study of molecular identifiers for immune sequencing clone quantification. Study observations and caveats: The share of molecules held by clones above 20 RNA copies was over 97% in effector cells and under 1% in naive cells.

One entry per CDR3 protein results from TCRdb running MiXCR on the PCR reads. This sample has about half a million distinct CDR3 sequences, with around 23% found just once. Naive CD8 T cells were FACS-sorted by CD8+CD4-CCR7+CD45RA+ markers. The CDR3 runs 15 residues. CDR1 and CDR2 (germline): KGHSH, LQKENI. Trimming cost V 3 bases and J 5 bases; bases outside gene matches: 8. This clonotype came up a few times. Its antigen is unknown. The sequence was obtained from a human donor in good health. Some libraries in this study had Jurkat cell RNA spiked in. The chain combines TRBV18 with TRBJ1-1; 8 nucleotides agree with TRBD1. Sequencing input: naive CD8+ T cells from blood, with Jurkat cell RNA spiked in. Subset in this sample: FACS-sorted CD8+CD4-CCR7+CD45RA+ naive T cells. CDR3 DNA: TGTGCCAGCTCACCCCCAGGGGGCGAAAATACTGAAGCTTTCTTT. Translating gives CASSPPGGENTEAFF.